The rows below give T cell receptor beta chains drawn from one sample of a study of early T cells in non-severe SARS-CoV-2 infection. TCRdb recomputed calls from the 5' RACE reads with MiXCR, one row per CDR3 protein. In the table there are about 110,000 distinct CDR3 sequences, over 10% of which are singletons. The sample was whole blood, taken at baseline. These TCRs come from an adult who was a healthcare worker with PCR-confirmed SARS-CoV-2 infection or an uninfected control (not recorded which). CDR3s include the opening cysteine and the closing phenylalanine or tryptophan. The order of the fields is CDR3 protein, CDR3 DNA, D gene, clone size, J gene, V gene. The D gene is left open where the match is weak. Clone size, where shown, is once, few, many, or a class for clones that have expanded.

CDR3 protein: CASSLKWGSRETQYF
CDR3 DNA: TGTGCCAGCAGTTTAAAGTGGGGCAGTCGAGAGACCCAGTACTTC
D gene: NA
clone size: few
J gene: TRBJ2-5
V gene: TRBV28

CDR3 protein: CASRGTGYETQYF
CDR3 DNA: TGTGCCAGCAGGGGGACAGGGTATGAGACCCAGTACTTC
D gene: TRBD1
clone size: many
J gene: TRBJ2-5
V gene: TRBV28

CDR3 protein: CASSLGSRINQPQHF
CDR3 DNA: TGTGCCAGCAGCTTAGGGAGCCGGATCAATCAGCCCCAGCATTTT
D gene: NA
clone size: few
J gene: TRBJ1-5
V gene: TRBV7-9

CDR3 protein: CSANGSPLHF
CDR3 DNA: TGCAGTGCTAACGGATCACCCCTCCACTTT
D gene: NA
clone size: few
J gene: TRBJ1-6
V gene: TRBV20-1

CDR3 protein: CSASSGRQGVNYGYTF
CDR3 DNA: TGCAGTGCTAGTAGTGGGAGACAGGGCGTTAACTATGGCTACACCTTC
D gene: TRBD1
clone size: NA
J gene: TRBJ1-2
V gene: TRBV20-1

CDR3 protein: CASSPGGPPNNEQFF
CDR3 DNA: TGTGCCAGCAGCCCCGGGGGTCCACCAAACAATGAGCAGTTCTTC
D gene: NA
clone size: few
J gene: TRBJ2-1
V gene: TRBV7-9

CDR3 protein: CASSPRDRAFQPQHF
CDR3 DNA: TGTGCCAGCAGTCCCCGGGACAGGGCTTTTCAGCCCCAGCATTTT
D gene: TRBD1
clone size: few
J gene: TRBJ1-5
V gene: TRBV27

CDR3 protein: CASSPRLGANEQFF
CDR3 DNA: TGTGCCAGCAGTCCACGGCTGGGGGCCAATGAGCAGTTCTTC
D gene: NA
clone size: few
J gene: TRBJ2-1
V gene: TRBV6-5

CDR3 protein: CSARVTSGIAYNEQFF
CDR3 DNA: TGCAGTGCTAGAGTGACTAGCGGGATCGCCTACAATGAGCAGTTCTTC
D gene: TRBD2
clone size: few
J gene: TRBJ2-1
V gene: TRBV20-1

CDR3 protein: CASSYSGDFYEQYF
CDR3 DNA: TGTGCCAGCAGTTACTCAGGGGATTTCTACGAGCAGTACTTC
D gene: NA
clone size: many
J gene: TRBJ2-7
V gene: TRBV6-5

CDR3 protein: CASSVEVGSSYEQYF
CDR3 DNA: TGTGCCAGCAGCGTTGAAGTGGGCAGCAGCTACGAGCAGTACTTC
D gene: NA
clone size: many
J gene: TRBJ2-7
V gene: TRBV3-1

CDR3 protein: CATLPGHANTEAFF
CDR3 DNA: TGTGCCACCTTGCCAGGGCATGCGAACACTGAAGCTTTCTTT
D gene: NA
clone size: NA
J gene: TRBJ1-1
V gene: TRBV7-8

CDR3 protein: CASAPPASGRIPWGTQYF
CDR3 DNA: TGTGCCAGCGCTCCCCCTGCTAGCGGGAGGATCCCATGGGGGACCCAGTACTTC
D gene: TRBD2
clone size: NA
J gene: TRBJ2-5
V gene: TRBV27

CDR3 protein: CASSVAGPNTEAFF
CDR3 DNA: TGTGCCAGCAGCGTAGCAGGCCCGAACACTGAAGCTTTCTTT
D gene: NA
clone size: few
J gene: TRBJ1-1
V gene: TRBV9

CDR3 protein: CASSPTGGTDTQYF
CDR3 DNA: TGTGCCAGCAGCCCGACAGGGGGCACAGATACGCAGTATTTT
D gene: TRBD1
clone size: many
J gene: TRBJ2-3
V gene: TRBV13

CDR3 protein: CASSLVQNPRETQYF
CDR3 DNA: TGTGCCAGCAGCTTAGTTCAAAACCCTAGGGAGACCCAGTACTTC
D gene: NA
clone size: few
J gene: TRBJ2-5
V gene: TRBV7-9

CDR3 protein: CASTQGVSYNSPLHF
CDR3 DNA: TGTGCCAGCACCCAGGGGGTCTCCTATAATTCACCCCTCCACTTT
D gene: TRBD1
clone size: NA
J gene: TRBJ1-6
V gene: TRBV28

CDR3 protein: CASSLPSSYEQYF
CDR3 DNA: TGTGCCAGCAGCTTACCCAGCTCCTACGAGCAGTACTTC
D gene: NA
clone size: NA
J gene: TRBJ2-7
V gene: TRBV7-6

CDR3 protein: CASTQDVASGRRIEQFF
CDR3 DNA: TGTGCCAGCACCCAAGATGTAGCTAGCGGGAGGCGTATTGAGCAGTTCTTC
D gene: TRBD2
clone size: many
J gene: TRBJ2-1
V gene: TRBV11-2

CDR3 protein: CASSPLGADREKLFF
CDR3 DNA: TGCGCCAGCAGCCCCCTCGGGGCGGATCGGGAAAAACTGTTTTTT
D gene: NA
clone size: NA
J gene: TRBJ1-4
V gene: TRBV5-1

CDR3 protein: CASSESGGRNYGYTF
CDR3 DNA: TGCGCCAGCAGTGAAAGTGGGGGTCGTAACTATGGCTACACCTTC
D gene: NA
clone size: NA
J gene: TRBJ1-2
V gene: TRBV10-2

CDR3 protein: CASSRTGENTEAFF
CDR3 DNA: TGCGCCAGCAGCCGGACAGGAGAGAACACTGAAGCTTTCTTT
D gene: TRBD1
clone size: many
J gene: TRBJ1-1
V gene: TRBV5-1

CDR3 protein: CASSSRDRSNEQFF
CDR3 DNA: TGCGCCAGCAGCTCCCGGGACAGAAGTAATGAGCAGTTCTTC
D gene: TRBD1
clone size: few
J gene: TRBJ2-1
V gene: TRBV5-1

CDR3 protein: CASSLGEGSAYGYTF
CDR3 DNA: TGTGCCAGCAGCTTGGGGGAGGGGAGCGCCTATGGCTACACCTTC
D gene: NA
clone size: NA
J gene: TRBJ1-2
V gene: TRBV11-2

CDR3 protein: CASSYGQNYGYTF
CDR3 DNA: TGTGCCAGCAGCTACGGACAGAACTATGGCTACACCTTC
D gene: NA
clone size: NA
J gene: TRBJ1-2
V gene: TRBV7-9